The rows below give T cell receptor beta chains drawn from one sample of a study of breast tumors, draining lymph nodes, adjacent tissues. TCRdb passed the multiplex PCR reads through MiXCR, listing each CDR3 protein once. The table has 190,000 or so distinct CDR3 sequences, approximately 31% seen once. The sequencing input was axillary lymph node tissue. These receptors came from a female donor with breast cancer. Some clones in this sample may be carry-over from other donors' samples. Both conserved end residues are part of each CDR3. The D gene is left open where the match is weak. The size entry is marked missing in some rows and otherwise reads once, few, many or a size class.

J: TRBJ2-3
size: many
V: TRBV5-1
D: NA
DNA: TGCGCCAGCAGTACAGGTTTGGATACGCAGTATTTT
CDR3: CASSTGLDTQYF

J: TRBJ2-3
size: many
V: TRBV7-2
D: NA
DNA: TGTGCCAGCAGCCCGTTTTATACAGATACGCAGTATTTT
CDR3: CASSPFYTDTQYF

J: TRBJ2-5
size: once
V: TRBV20-1
D: TRBD2
DNA: TGCAGTGCTAGAACCAGACTAGCGTGGCAAGAGACCCAGTACTTC
CDR3: CSARTRLAWQETQYF

J: TRBJ1-3
size: NA
V: TRBV29-1
D: NA
DNA: TGCAGCGTTGCCAGCTCTGGAAACACCATATATTTT
CDR3: CSVASSGNTIYF

J: TRBJ2-7
size: many
V: TRBV20-1
D: TRBD2
DNA: TGCAGTGCTAGAGAAGCGGGAGGCCACTACGAGCAGTACTTC
CDR3: CSAREAGGHYEQYF

J: TRBJ1-5
size: NA
V: TRBV30
D: NA
DNA: TGTGCCTGGAGTGTACAGGACCCAAATCAGCCCCAGCATTTT
CDR3: CAWSVQDPNQPQHF

J: TRBJ1-2
size: many
V: TRBV20-1
D: NA
DNA: TGCAGTGCTAGTGGGGGACATGGCTACACCTTC
CDR3: CSASGGHGYTF

J: TRBJ1-4
size: many
V: TRBV6-1
D: NA
DNA: TGTGCCAGTGCCGCAACTAATGAAAAACTGTTTTTT
CDR3: CASAATNEKLFF

J: TRBJ2-5
size: many
V: TRBV11-1
D: TRBD2
DNA: TGTGCCAGCAGCTCTACCGGGACTAGCGGGCAGACCCAGTACTTC
CDR3: CASSSTGTSGQTQYF

J: TRBJ1-4
size: NA
V: TRBV14
D: NA
DNA: TGTGCCAGCAGCCATACTTGGCAGGGAGTGGTTGAAAAACTGTTTTTT
CDR3: CASSHTWQGVVEKLFF

J: TRBJ2-1
size: few
V: TRBV7-9
D: TRBD1
DNA: TGTGCCAGCAGTCCTGCATCCCCGGTTCGAGACAGGGTATACAATGAGCAGTTCTTC
CDR3: CASSPASPVRDRVYNEQFF

J: TRBJ2-1
size: NA
V: TRBV12-3/TRBV12-4
D: NA
DNA: TGTGCCAGCAGTACGCAGGGGACCTCATACAATGAGCAGTTCTTC
CDR3: CASSTQGTSYNEQFF

J: TRBJ1-2
size: NA
V: TRBV20-1
D: NA
DNA: TGCAGTGCTAGAGATCGACGGGGCGCTAACTATGGCTACACCTTC
CDR3: CSARDRRGANYGYTF

J: TRBJ1-5
size: NA
V: TRBV2
D: NA
DNA: TGTGCCAGCAGTGACAGGGTCGATCAGCCCCAGCATTTT
CDR3: CASSDRVDQPQHF

J: TRBJ2-3
size: many
V: TRBV3-1
D: TRBD2
DNA: TGTGCCAGCAGCCGTGGACTAGCGGGAGATACGCAGTATTTT
CDR3: CASSRGLAGDTQYF

J: TRBJ1-2
size: many
V: TRBV20-1
D: NA
DNA: TGCAGTGCTAGATTCGGGACCGTCAGGGACTATGGCTACACCTTC
CDR3: CSARFGTVRDYGYTF

J: TRBJ2-7
size: many
V: TRBV20-1
D: TRBD1
DNA: TGCAGTGCTACTTGGGACAGCACCTACGAGCAGTACTTC
CDR3: CSATWDSTYEQYF

J: TRBJ2-6
size: many
V: TRBV5-1
D: TRBD1
DNA: TGCGCCAGCAGCCACCAGACAGGGGCGGGGGCCAACGTCCTGACTTTC
CDR3: CASSHQTGAGANVLTF

J: TRBJ1-4
size: many
V: TRBV4-3
D: NA
DNA: TGCGCCAGCAGCCAAGACGGCCACCCTCCAACTAATGAAAAACTGTTTTTT
CDR3: CASSQDGHPPTNEKLFF

J: TRBJ2-7
size: NA
V: TRBV20-1
D: TRBD2
DNA: TGCAGTGCTAGAGCGGGGGACTACCTCTACGAGCAGTACTTC
CDR3: CSARAGDYLYEQYF

J: TRBJ2-1
size: many
V: TRBV3-1
D: NA
DNA: TGTGCCAGCAGCCCCTTTGGAAATGAGCAGTTCTTC
CDR3: CASSPFGNEQFF

J: TRBJ1-5
size: NA
V: TRBV7-8
D: NA
DNA: NA
CDR3: CASTSRGLAYLRAVLRAGHQHF

J: TRBJ2-1
size: many
V: TRBV15
D: TRBD2
DNA: TGTGCCACCAGCGTCCAAGCGGGACGCTACAATGAGCAGTTCTTC
CDR3: CATSVQAGRYNEQFF

J: TRBJ2-4
size: many
V: TRBV2
D: NA
DNA: TGTGCCAGCAGTGTTGTACAGAAAAACATTCAGTACTTC
CDR3: CASSVVQKNIQYF

J: TRBJ1-4
size: NA
V: TRBV7-6
D: NA
DNA: TGTGCCAGCAGCTTAGTGGACTCTGGGGACGAAAAACTGTTTTTT
CDR3: CASSLVDSGDEKLFF

J: TRBJ1-1
size: few
V: TRBV4-1
D: NA
DNA: TGCGCCAGCAGCTTACCGACAGGCCAAGCTTTCTTT
CDR3: CASSLPTGQAFF

J: TRBJ1-6
size: NA
V: TRBV5-4
D: TRBD1
DNA: TGTGCCAGCAGCTGGGCCTCCGGGACAGCTTCACCCCTCCACTTT
CDR3: CASSWASGTASPLHF

J: TRBJ2-1
size: NA
V: TRBV29-1
D: NA
DNA: TGCAGCGTTGAGTGGCAGGTCTACAATGAGCAGTTCTTC
CDR3: CSVEWQVYNEQFF

J: TRBJ1-1
size: NA
V: TRBV20-1
D: NA
DNA: TGCAGTGCTAGTGGGGGGGACATAGCTTTCTTT
CDR3: CSASGGDIAFF

J: TRBJ1-5
size: many
V: TRBV15
D: TRBD1
DNA: TGTGCCACCAGCAGATCTCCTGTGACAGGGCGTGTGCAGCCCCAGCATTTT
CDR3: CATSRSPVTGRVQPQHF

J: TRBJ2-7
size: many
V: TRBV6-5
D: NA
DNA: TGTGCCAGCAGGCCCCTTAGTGGCGAGCAGTACTTC
CDR3: CASRPLSGEQYF